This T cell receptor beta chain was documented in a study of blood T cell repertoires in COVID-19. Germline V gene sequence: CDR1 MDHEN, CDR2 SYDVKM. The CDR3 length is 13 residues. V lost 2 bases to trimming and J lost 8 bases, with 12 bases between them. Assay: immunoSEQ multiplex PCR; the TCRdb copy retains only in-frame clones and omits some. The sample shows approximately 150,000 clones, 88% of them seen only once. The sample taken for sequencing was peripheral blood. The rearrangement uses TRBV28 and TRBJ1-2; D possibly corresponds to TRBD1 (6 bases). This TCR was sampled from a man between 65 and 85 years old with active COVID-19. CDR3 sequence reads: CASSLRQGMGYTF. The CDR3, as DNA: TGTGCCAGCAGTTTACGCCAGGGGATGGGCTACACCTTC.